The TCR beta chain described here comes from a study of cytomegalovirus exposure and HLA in healthy donors. Primers included in the PCR were 60 Vbeta and 13 Jbeta primers. Some clones are missing from TCRdb's copy, which holds only in-frame ones; the method was immunoSEQ multiplex PCR. Among 100,000 to 150,000 clones listed, 73% were seen once. Germline V gene sequence: CDR1 ENHRY, CDR2 SYGVKD. CDR3 length equals 15 residues. The V segment lost 7 bases and the J segment 2 bases; nucleotides outside the gene matches: 6. The rearrangement uses TRBV10-3 and TRBJ1-5; 9 nucleotides match TRBD1. The receptor was isolated from a woman aged 40 to 49 in good health and CMV-seronegative. Sequencing input: PBMCs. CDR3 in DNA: TGTGCCATCAAGCGACAGGGGGACGGCAATCAGCCCCAGCATTTT. This translates into CAIKRQGDGNQPQHF.